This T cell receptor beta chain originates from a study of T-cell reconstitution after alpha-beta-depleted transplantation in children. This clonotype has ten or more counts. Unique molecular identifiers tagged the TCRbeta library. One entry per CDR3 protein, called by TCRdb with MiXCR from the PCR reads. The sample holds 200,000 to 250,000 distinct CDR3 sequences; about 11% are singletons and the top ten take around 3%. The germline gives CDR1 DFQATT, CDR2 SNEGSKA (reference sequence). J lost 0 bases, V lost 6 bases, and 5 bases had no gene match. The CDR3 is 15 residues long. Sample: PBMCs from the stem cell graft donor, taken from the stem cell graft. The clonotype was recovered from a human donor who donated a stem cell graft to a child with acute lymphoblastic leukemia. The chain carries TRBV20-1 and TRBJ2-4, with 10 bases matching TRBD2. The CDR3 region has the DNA TGCAGTGCCACACTAGCGGGAATAGCCAAAAACATTCAGTACTTC. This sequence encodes CSATLAGIAKNIQYF.